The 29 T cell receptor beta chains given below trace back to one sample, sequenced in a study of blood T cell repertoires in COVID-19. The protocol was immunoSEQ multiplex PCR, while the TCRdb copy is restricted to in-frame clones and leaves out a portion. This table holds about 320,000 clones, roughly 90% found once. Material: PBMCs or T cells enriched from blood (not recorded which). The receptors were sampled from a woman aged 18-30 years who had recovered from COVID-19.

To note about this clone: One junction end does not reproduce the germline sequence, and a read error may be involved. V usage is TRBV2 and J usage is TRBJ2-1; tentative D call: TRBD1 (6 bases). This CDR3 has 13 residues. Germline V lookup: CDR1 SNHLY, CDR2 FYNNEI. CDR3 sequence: CASREGQINEQFF. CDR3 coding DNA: TGTGCCAGCAGGGAAGGACAGATCAATGAGCAGTTCTTC.

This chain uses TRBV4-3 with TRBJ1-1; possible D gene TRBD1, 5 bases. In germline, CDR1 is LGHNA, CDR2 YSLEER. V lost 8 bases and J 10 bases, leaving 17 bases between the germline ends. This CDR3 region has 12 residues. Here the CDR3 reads CASRLGEGRAFF. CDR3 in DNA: TGCGCCAGCCGCTTAGGGGAGGGCAGAGCTTTCTTT.

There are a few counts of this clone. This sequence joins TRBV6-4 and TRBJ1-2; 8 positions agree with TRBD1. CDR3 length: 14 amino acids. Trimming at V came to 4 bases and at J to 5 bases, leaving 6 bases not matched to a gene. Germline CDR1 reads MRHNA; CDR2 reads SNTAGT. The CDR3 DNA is TGTGCCAGCAGTGCCGGGACAGGACCTTATGGCTACACCTTC. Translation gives CASSAGTGPYGYTF.

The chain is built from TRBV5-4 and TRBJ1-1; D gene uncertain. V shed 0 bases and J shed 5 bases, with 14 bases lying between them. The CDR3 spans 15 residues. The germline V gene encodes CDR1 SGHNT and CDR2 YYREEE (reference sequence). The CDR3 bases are TGTGCCAGCAGCTTGGGGGCCTATGAACAGACTGAAGCTTTCTTT. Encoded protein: CASSLGAYEQTEAFF.

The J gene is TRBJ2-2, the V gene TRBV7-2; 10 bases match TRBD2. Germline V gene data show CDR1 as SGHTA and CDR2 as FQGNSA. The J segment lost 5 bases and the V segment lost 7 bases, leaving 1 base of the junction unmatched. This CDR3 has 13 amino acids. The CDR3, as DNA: TGTGCCAGCACGACTAGCGGGACCGGGGAGCTGTTTTTT. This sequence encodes CASTTSGTGELFF.

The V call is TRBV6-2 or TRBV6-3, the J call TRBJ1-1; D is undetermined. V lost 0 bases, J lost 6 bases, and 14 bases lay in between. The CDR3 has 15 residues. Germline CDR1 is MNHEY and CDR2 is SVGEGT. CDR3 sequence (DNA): TGTGCCAGCAGTTACTCGGACTACGACACCCCTGAAGCTTTCTTT. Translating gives CASSYSDYDTPEAFF.

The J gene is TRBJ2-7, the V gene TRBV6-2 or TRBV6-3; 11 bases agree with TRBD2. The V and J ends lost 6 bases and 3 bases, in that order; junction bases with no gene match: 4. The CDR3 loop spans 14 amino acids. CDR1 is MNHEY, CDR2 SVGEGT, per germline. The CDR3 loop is CASSPGTSGYEQYF. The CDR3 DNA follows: TGTGCCAGCAGCCCCGGGACTAGCGGCTACGAGCAGTACTTC.

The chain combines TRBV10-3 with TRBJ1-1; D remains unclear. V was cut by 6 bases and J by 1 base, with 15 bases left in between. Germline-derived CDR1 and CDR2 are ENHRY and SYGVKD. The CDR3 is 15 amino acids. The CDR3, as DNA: TGTGCCATCAGATTCACCCTAACGGGGAACACTGAAGCTTTCTTT. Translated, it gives CAIRFTLTGNTEAFF.

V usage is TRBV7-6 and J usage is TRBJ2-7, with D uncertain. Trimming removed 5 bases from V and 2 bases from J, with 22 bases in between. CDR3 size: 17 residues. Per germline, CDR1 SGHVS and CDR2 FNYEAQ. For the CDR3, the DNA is TGTGCCAGCAGCCCCAATATAATTGCGTCAAGTCCCTACGAGCAGTACTTC. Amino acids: CASSPNIIASSPYEQYF.

CDR3 nucleotides: TGTGCCAGCAGCTTATCCCGAGGTACGCAGTATTTT. Translated, it gives CASSLSRGTQYF. V is TRBV7-2 and J is TRBJ2-3; D is ambiguous. Trimming cost V 2 bases and J 8 bases, with 8 bases left between them. The germline gives CDR1 SGHTA, CDR2 FQGNSA. The CDR3 sequence is 12 residues long.

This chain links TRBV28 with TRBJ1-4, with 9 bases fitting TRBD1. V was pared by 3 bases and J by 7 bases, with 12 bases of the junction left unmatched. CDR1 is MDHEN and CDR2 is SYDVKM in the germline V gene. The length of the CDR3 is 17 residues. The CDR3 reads CASSFMDRGRYGEKLFF. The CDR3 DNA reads TGTGCCAGCAGTTTTATGGACAGGGGACGCTATGGTGAAAAACTGTTTTTT.

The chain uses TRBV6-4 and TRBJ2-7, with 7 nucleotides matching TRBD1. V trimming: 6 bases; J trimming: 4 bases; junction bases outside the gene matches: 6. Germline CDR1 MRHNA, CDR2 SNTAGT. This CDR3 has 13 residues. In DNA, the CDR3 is TGTGCCAGCAGGGCCGACAGGGTGTACGAGCAGTACTTC. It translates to CASRADRVYEQYF.

The CDR3 DNA reads as TGTGCCGGCCAGATGAACTATGGCTACACCTTC. As protein: CAGQMNYGYTF. The rearrangement uses TRBV2 and TRBJ1-2; D is unclear. This CDR3 is built from 11 residues. The ends were cut back, 11 bases at V and 2 bases at J, with 9 bases in the middle. CDR1 and CDR2 from the germline V gene are SNHLY and FYNNEI.

CDR3 in amino acids: CASSLGQGEMMGSYNSPLHF. The CDR3 region has the DNA TGTGCCAGCAGCCTAGGACAGGGGGAGATGATGGGCTCCTATAATTCACCCCTCCACTTT. The chain employs TRBV3-1 (or the pseudogene TRBV3-2) and TRBJ1-6, with TRBD1 matching over 10 bases. The CDR3 runs to 20 residues. V shed 4 bases, J shed 0 bases, and the junction held 12 bases outside the gene matches. Germline CDR1 and CDR2: LGHDT and YNNKEL (reference sequence).

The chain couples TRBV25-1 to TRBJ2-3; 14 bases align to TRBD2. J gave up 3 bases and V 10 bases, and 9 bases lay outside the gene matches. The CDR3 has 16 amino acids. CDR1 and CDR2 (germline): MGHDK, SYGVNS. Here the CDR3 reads CAIPERTSGGTDTQYF. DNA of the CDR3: TGTGCCATCCCGGAGAGGACTAGCGGGGGGACAGATACGCAGTATTTT. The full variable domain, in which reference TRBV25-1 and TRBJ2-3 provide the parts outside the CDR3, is EADIYQTPRYLVIGTGKKITLECSQTMGHDKMYWYQQDPGMELHLIHYSYGVNSTEKGDLSSESTVSRIRTEHFPLTLESARPSHTSQYLCAIPERTSGGTDTQYFGPGTRLTVL.

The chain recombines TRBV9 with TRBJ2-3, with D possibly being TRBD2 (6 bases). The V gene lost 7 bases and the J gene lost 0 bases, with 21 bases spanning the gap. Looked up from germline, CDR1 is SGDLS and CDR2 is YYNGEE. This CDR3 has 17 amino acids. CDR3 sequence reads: CASRRDGRAASTDTQYF. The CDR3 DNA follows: TGTGCCAGCCGCCGTGACGGGAGAGCCGCTAGCACAGATACGCAGTATTTT. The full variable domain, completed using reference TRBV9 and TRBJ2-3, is DSGVTQTPKHLITATGQRVTLRCSPRSGDLSVYWYQQSLDQGLQFLIQYYNGEERAKGNILERFSAQQFPDLHSELNLSSLELGDSALYFCASRRDGRAASTDTQYFGPGTRLTVL.

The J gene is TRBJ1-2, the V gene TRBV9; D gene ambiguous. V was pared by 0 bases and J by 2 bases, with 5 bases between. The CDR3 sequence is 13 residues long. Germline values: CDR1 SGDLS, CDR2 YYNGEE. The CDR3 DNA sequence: TGTGCCAGCAGCGTAGACGAGAACTATGGCTACACCTTC. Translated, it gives CASSVDENYGYTF.

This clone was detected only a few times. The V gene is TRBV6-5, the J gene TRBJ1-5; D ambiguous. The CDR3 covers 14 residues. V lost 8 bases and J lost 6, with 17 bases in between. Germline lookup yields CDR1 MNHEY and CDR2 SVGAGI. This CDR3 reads CASSRRVQGQPQHF. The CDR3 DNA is TGTGCCAGCTCTCGGAGGGTTCAAGGTCAGCCCCAGCATTTT.

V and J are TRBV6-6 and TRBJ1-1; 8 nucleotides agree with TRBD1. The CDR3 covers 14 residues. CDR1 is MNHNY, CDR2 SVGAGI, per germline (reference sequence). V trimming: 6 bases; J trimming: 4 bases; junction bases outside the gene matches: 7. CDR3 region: CASRLTGDGTEAFF. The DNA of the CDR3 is TGTGCCAGCAGGCTGACAGGGGATGGCACTGAAGCTTTCTTT.

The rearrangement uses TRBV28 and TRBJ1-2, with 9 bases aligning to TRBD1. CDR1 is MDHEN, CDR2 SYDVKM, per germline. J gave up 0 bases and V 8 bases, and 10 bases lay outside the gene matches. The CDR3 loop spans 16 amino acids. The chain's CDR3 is CASGTGINKSNYGYTF. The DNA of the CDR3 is TGTGCCAGCGGGACAGGGATAAACAAGTCTAACTATGGCTACACCTTC.

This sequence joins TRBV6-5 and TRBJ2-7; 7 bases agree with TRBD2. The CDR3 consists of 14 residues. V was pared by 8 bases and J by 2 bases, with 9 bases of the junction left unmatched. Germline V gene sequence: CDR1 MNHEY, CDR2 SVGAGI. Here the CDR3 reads CASDRDYQTYEQYF. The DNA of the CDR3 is TGTGCCAGCGACCGGGACTACCAAACCTACGAGCAGTACTTC.

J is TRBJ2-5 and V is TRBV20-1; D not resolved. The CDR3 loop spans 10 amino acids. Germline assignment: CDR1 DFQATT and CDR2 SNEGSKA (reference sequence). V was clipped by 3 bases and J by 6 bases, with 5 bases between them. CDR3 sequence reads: CSASIKTQYF. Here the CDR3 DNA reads TGCAGTGCTAGTATAAAGACCCAGTACTTC.

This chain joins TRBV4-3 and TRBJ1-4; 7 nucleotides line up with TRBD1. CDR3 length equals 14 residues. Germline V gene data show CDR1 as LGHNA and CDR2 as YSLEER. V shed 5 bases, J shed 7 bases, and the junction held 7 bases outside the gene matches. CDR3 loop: CASSYADRAEKLFF. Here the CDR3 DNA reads TGCGCCAGCAGCTATGCAGACAGGGCTGAAAAACTGTTTTTT.

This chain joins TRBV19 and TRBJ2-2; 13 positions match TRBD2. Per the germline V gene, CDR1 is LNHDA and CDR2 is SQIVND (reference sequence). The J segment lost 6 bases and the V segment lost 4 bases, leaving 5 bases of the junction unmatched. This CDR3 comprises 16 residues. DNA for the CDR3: TGTGCCAGTAGTAGAACTAGCGGGGGGGATTCCGGGGAGCTGTTTTTT. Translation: CASSRTSGGDSGELFF.

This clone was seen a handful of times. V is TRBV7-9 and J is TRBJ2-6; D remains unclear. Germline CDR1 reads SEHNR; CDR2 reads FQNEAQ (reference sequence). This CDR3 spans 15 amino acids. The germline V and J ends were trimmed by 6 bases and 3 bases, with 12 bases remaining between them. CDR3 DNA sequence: TGTGCCAGCAGAGCAGGAACTGATGGGGCCAACGTCCTGACTTTC. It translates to CASRAGTDGANVLTF.

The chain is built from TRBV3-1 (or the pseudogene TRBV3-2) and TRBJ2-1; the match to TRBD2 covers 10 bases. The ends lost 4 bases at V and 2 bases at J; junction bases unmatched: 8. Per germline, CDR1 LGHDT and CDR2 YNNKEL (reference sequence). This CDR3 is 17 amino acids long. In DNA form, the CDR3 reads TGTGCCAGCAGCCGAATTCTAGCGGGAGAAGCCTACAATGAGCAGTTCTTC. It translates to CASSRILAGEAYNEQFF.

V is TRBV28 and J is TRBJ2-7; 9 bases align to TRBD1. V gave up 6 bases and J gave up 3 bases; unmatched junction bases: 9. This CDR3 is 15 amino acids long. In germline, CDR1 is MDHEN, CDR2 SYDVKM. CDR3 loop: CASRVMGGQGYEQYF. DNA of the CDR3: TGTGCCAGCAGAGTTATGGGGGGACAGGGCTACGAGCAGTACTTC.

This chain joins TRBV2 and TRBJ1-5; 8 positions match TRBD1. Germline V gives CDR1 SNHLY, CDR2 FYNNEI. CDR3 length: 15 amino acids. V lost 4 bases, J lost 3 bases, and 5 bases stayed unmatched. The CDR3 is CASSGQGLFNQPQHF. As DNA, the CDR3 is TGTGCCAGCAGTGGACAGGGGCTATTCAATCAGCCCCAGCATTTT.

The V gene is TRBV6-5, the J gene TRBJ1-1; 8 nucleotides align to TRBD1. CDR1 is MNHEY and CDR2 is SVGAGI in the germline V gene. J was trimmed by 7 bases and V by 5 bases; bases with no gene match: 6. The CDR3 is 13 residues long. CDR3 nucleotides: TGTGCCAGCAGTCGCATGACAGGGGATGAAGCTTTCTTT. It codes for CASSRMTGDEAFF.